This entry is about one TCR beta chain. There are 15 residues in the CDR3. Trimming removed 3 bases at V and 7 bases at J, with 15 bases between. Germline V gives CDR1 LNHDA, CDR2 SQIVND (reference sequence). As processed by the authors: Cell counts per sample came from amplifying reference gene primers. Profiling relied on immunoSEQ multiplex PCR, and the TCRdb table lists in-frame clones only, not all of them. V, J and clone size are taken as reported in that table, and D and trimming were inferred from the DNA itself. Among 150,000 to 200,000 clones listed, 85% were seen once. The data originate from a study of blood T cell repertoires in COVID-19. Study summary: From T cells, B-cell-depleted T cells, or PBMCs came the material, which was cDNA or gDNA.

The rearrangement joins TRBV19 to TRBJ1-4; a possible D gene is TRBD1 (6 bases). The sample taken for sequencing was peripheral blood. The receptor's source is a man aged 55 to 70 with COVID-19, enrolled during active disease. CDR3 loop: CASSMLDRRFEKLFF. CDR3 nucleotides: TGTGCCAGTAGTATGCTGGACAGACGATTTGAAAAACTGTTTTTT. Using reference TRBV19 and TRBJ1-4 for the parts outside the CDR3, the full variable domain is DGGITQSPKYLFRKEGQNVTLSCEQNLNHDAMYWYRQDPGQGLRLIYYSQIVNDFQKGDIAEGYSVSREKKESFPLTVTSAQKNPTAFYLCASSMLDRRFEKLFFGSGTQLSVL.